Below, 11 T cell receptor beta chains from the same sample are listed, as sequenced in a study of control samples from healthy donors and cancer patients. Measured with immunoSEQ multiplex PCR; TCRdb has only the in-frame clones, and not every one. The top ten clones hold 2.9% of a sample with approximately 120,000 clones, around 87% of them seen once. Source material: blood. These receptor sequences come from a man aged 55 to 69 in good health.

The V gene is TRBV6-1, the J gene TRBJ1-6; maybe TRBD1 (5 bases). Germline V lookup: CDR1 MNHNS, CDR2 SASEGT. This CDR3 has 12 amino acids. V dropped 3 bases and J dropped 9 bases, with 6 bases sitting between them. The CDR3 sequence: CASSDRVSPLHF. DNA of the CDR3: TGTGCCAGCAGTGACAGGGTTTCACCCCTCCACTTT.

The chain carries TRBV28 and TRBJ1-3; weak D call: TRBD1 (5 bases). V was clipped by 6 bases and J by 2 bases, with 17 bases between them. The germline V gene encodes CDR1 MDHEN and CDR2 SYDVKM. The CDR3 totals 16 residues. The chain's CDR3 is CASRPPFGGAGNTIYF. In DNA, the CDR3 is TGTGCCAGCAGACCCCCCTTCGGGGGTGCTGGAAACACCATATATTTT. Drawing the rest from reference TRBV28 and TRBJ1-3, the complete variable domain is DVKVTQSSRYLVKRTGEKVFLECVQDMDHENMFWYRQDPGLGLRLIYFSYDVKMKEKGDIPEGYSVSREKKERFSLILESASTNQTSMYLCASRPPFGGAGNTIYFGEGSWLTVV.

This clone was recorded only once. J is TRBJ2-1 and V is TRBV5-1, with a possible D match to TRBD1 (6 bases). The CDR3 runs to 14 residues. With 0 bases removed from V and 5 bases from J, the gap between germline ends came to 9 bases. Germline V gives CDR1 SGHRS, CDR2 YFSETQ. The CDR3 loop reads CASSLGQVDNEQFF. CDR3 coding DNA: TGCGCCAGCAGCTTGGGACAGGTCGACAATGAGCAGTTCTTC.

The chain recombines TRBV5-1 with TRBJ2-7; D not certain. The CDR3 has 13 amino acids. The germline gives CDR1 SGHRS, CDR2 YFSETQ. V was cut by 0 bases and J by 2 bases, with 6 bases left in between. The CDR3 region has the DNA TGCGCCAGCAGCTTGGACTTTACCTACGAGCAGTACTTC. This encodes CASSLDFTYEQYF. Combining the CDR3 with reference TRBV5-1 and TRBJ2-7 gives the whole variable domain KAGVTQTPRYLIKTRGQQVTLSCSPISGHRSVSWYQQTPGQGLQFLFEYFSETQRNKGNFPGRFSGRQFSNSRSEMNVSTLELGDSALYLCASSLDFTYEQYFGPGTRLTVT.

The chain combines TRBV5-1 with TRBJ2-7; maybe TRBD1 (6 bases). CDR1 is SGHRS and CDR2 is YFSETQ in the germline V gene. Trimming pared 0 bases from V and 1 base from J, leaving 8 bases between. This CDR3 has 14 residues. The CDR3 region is CASSLGDKSYEQYF. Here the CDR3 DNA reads TGCGCCAGCAGCTTGGGGGACAAATCCTACGAGCAGTACTTC.

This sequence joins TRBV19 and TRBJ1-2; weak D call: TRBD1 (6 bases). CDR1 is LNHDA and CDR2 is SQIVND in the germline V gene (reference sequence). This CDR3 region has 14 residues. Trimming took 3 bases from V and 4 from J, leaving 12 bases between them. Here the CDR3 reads CASSIMQGSYGYTF. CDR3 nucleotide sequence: TGTGCCAGTAGTATCATGCAGGGGTCCTATGGCTACACCTTC.

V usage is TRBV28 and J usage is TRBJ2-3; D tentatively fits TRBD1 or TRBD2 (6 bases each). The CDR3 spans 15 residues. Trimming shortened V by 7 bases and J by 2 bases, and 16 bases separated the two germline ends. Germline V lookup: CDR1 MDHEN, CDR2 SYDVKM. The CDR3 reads CASISEGGNTDTQYF. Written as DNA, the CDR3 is TGTGCCAGCATCTCAGAAGGGGGGAACACAGATACGCAGTATTTT.

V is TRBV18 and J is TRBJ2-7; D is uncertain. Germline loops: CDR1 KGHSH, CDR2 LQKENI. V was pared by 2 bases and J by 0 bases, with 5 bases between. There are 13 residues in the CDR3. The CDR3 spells CASSPGSSYEQYF. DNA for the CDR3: TGTGCCAGCTCACCAGGAAGCTCCTACGAGCAGTACTTC.

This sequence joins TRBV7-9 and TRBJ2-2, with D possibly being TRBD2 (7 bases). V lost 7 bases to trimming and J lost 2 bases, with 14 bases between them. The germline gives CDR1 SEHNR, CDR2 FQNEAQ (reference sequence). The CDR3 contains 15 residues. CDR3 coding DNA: TGTGCCAGCACCAAGGGCGGGGGCAACACCGGGGAGCTGTTTTTT. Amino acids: CASTKGGGNTGELFF.

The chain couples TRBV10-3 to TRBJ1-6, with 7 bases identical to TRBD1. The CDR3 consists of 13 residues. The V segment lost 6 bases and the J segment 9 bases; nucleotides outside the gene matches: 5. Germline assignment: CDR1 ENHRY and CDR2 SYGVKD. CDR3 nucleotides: TGTGCCATCAGGGGACAGTTGGGTTCACCCCTCCACTTT. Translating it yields CAIRGQLGSPLHF.

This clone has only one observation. CDR3 sequence: CASRDRVSNQPQHF. CDR3 coding DNA: TGTGCCAGCCGTGACAGGGTCAGCAATCAGCCCCAGCATTTT. The V and J genes are TRBV19 and TRBJ1-5; 7 nucleotides align to TRBD1. CDR3 length: 14 residues. V was clipped by 9 bases and J by 1 base; unmatched bases: 6. Germline values: CDR1 LNHDA, CDR2 SQIVND (reference sequence). The full variable domain, rest sourced from reference TRBV19 and TRBJ1-5, is DGGITQSPKYLFRKEGQNVTLSCEQNLNHDAMYWYRQDPGQGLRLIYYSQIVNDFQKGDIAEGYSVSREKKESFPLTVTSAQKNPTAFYLCASRDRVSNQPQHFGDGTRLSIL.